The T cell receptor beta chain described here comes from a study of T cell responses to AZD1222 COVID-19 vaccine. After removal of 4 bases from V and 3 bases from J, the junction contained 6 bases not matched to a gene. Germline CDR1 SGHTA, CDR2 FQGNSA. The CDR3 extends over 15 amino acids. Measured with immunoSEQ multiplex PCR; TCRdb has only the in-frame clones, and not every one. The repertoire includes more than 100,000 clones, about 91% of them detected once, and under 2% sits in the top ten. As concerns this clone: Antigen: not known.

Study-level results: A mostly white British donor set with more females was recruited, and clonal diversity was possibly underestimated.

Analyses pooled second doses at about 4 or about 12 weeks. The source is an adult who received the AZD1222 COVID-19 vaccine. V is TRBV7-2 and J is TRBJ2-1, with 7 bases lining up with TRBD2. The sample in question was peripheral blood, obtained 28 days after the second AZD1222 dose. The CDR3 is CASSWSSGNYNEQFF. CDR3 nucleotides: TGTGCCAGCAGCTGGTCTAGCGGAAACTACAATGAGCAGTTCTTC.